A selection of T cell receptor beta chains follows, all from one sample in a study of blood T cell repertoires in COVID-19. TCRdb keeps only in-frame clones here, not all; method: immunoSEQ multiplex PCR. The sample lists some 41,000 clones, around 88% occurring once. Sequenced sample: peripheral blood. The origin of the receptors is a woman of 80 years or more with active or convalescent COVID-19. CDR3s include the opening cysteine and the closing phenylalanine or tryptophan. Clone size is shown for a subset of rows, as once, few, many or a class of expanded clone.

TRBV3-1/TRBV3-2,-,CASSQPQRTGLYNEQFF
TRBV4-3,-,CASSQGGTGWTGELFF
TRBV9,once,CASSDRDRGGYGYTF
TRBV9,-,CASSVGTARDEQFF
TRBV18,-,CASSPSGGTEAFF
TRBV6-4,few,CASSDTGLAGAIYEQYF
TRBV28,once,CASSFEPGKNSYEQYF
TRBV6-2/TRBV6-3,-,CASSNGPGRAKNIQYF
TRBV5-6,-,CASSADNEQFF
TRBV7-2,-,CASSLDVGRANEQYF
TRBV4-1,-,CASSQGYSNSYEQYF
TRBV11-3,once,CASSGDRQETQYF
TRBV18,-,CASSPLRDRGFVFGSYNEQFF
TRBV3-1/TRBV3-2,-,CASSQLRGEGNTEAFF
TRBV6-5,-,CASSLGTGRETQYF
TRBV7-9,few,CASSLARESIYEQFF
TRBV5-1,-,CASSSTGRSPYEQYF
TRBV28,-,CASSPSGDPYYEQYF
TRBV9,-,CASSVWTSSSYNEQFF
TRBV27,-,CASSTDKGVYGYTF
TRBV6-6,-,CASSTGTSGREQFF
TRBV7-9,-,CASSSLWRGDEKLFF
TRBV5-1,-,CASSGGAFVNTEAFF
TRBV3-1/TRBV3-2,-,CASSLRTVSDTQYF
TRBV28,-,CASSLYRSQGLGYGYTF
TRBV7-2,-,CASSQNSGEAFF
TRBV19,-,CASSILAGVSNEQFF
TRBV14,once,CASSQGGGGYGYTF
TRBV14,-,CASSQIQGDEQYF
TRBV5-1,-,CASSPEGQRNSYEQYF